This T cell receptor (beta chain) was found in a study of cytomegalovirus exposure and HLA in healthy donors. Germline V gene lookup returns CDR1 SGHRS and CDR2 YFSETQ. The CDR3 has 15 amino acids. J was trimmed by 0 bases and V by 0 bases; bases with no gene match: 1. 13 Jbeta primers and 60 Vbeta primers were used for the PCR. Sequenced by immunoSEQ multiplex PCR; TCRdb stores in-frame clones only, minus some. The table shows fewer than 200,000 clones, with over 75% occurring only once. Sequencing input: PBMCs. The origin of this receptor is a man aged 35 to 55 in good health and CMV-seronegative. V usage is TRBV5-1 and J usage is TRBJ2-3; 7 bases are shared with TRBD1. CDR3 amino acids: CASSLEGASTDTQYF. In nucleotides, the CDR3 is TGCGCCAGCAGCTTGGAGGGGGCTAGCACAGATACGCAGTATTTT.